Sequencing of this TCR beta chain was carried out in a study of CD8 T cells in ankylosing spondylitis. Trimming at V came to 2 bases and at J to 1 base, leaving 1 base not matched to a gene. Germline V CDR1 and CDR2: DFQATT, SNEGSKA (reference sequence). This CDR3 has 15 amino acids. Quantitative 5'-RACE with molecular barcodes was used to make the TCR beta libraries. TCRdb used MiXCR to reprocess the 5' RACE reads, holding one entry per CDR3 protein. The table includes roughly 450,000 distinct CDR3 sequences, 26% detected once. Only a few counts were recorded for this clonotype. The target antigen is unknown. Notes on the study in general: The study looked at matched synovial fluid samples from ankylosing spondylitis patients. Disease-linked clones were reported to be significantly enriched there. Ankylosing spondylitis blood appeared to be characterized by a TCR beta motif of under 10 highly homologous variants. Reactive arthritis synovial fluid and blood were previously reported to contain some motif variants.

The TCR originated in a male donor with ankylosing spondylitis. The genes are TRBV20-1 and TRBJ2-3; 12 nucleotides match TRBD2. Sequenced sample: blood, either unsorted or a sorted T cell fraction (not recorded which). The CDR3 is CSARRLAGGTDTQYF. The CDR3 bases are TGCAGTGCTAGACGACTAGCGGGAGGCACAGATACGCAGTATTTT.